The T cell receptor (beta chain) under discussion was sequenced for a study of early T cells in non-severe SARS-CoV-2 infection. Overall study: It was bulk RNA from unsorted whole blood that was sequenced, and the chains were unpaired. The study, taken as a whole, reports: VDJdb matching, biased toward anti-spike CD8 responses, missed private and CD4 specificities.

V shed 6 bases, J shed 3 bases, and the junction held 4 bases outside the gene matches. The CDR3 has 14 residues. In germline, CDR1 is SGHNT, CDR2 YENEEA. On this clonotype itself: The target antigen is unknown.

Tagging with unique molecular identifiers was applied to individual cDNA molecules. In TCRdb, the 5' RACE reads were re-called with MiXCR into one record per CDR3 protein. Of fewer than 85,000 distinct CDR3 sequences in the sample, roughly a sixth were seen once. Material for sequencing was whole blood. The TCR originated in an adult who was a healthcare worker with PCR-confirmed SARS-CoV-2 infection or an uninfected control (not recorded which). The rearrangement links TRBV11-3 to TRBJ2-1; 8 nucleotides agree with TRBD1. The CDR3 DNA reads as TGTGCCAGCAGGGGACAGGAGCACTACAATGAGCAGTTCTTC. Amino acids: CASRGQEHYNEQFF. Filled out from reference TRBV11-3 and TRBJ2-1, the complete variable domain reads EAGVVQSPRYKIIEKKQPVAFWCNPISGHNTLYWYLQNLGQGPELLIRYENEEAVDDSQLPKDRFSAERLKGVDSTLKIQPAELGDSAVYLCASRGQEHYNEQFFGPGTRLTVL.